One and the same sample provided the 15 T cell receptor beta chains below, sequenced in a study of blood T cells in healthy people across ages (dated by TCRdb to about 2015). To prepare the library, 5' RACE was applied. For sequencing, an Illumina HiSeq 2500 was employed. The second PCR ran for roughly 7 to 12 cycles and used a J-beta primer mix along with a sample-barcoded 5' primer. TCRdb reworked the public reads: Q25 trimming with fastp, MiXCR clone assembly, productive beta chains retained. Merged by CDR3 protein, the rows form single entries marked with the most common genes and DNA. This sample lists roughly 800,000 distinct CDR3 sequences; about 34% were detected once. The ten largest clones capture 13% of the sample. Sequencing was carried out using blood. These receptors were obtained from a young man in good health.

The V call is TRBV7-2, the J call TRBJ1-2; TRBD1 is a possible D gene (6 bases). Germline V gene lookup returns CDR1 SGHTA and CDR2 FQGNSA. The length of the CDR3 is 14 residues. Trimming removed 6 bases from V and 2 bases from J, with 13 bases in between. CDR3 sequence: CASSQRTANYGYTF. In DNA, the CDR3 is TGTGCCAGCAGTCAGAGGACAGCGAACTATGGCTACACCTTC.

A remark on this clonotype: One end of the junction is discordant with germline, which a read error may explain. The chain recombines TRBV20-1 with TRBJ2-3, with D possibly matching TRBD2 (6 bases). CDR3 length: 15 amino acids. Germline lookup yields CDR1 DFQATT and CDR2 SNEGSKA (reference sequence). The CDR3 protein is CSAREGGSGADTRYF. The CDR3 nucleotides are TGCAGTGCTAGAGAGGGGGGTAGCGGAGCAGATACGCGGTATTTT.

The rearrangement joins TRBV14 to TRBJ1-3; a possible D gene is TRBD1 (5 bases). The CDR3 contains 15 residues. Looked up from germline, CDR1 is SGHDN and CDR2 is FVKESK. V lost 1 base, J lost 1 base, and 8 bases lay in between. CDR3 bases: TGTGCCAGCAGCCAAGGGGGCAGTTCTGGAAACACCATATATTTT. It specifies CASSQGGSSGNTIYF. Full variable domain (rest looked up from reference TRBV14 and TRBJ1-3): EAGVTQFPSHSVIEKGQTVTLRCDPISGHDNLYWYRRVMGKEIKFLLHFVKESKQDESGMPNNRFLAERTGGTYSTLKVQPAELEDSGVYFCASSQGGSSGNTIYFGEGSWLTVV.

The chain recombines TRBV11-1 with TRBJ1-1; D is unclear. The CDR3 extends over 14 amino acids. The V end lost 0 bases, the J end lost 3 bases, and 8 bases lay between the germline ends. The V gene's germline CDR1 is SGHAT and CDR2 FQDESV (reference sequence). CDR3 nucleotide sequence: TGTGCCAGCAGCTTAGCAGGGATCCACACTGAAGCTTTCTTT. This codes for CASSLAGIHTEAFF.

The chain carries TRBV4-3 and TRBJ2-1, with 9 bases aligning to TRBD2. This CDR3 has 16 amino acids. Germline V CDR1 and CDR2: LGHNA, YSLEER. The V gene end was trimmed by 4 bases and the J gene end by 0 bases; junction bases not matched to a gene: 4. The CDR3 DNA reads as TGCGCCAGCAGCCGCCTGACTAGCGGCTCCTACAATGAGCAGTTCTTC. Protein product: CASSRLTSGSYNEQFF.

This clonotype was detected only a few times. The chain has TRBV4-3 and TRBJ2-3, with 10 bases lining up with TRBD2. The CDR3 covers 19 residues. The trim removed 5 bases at V and 2 bases at J, leaving 16 bases unmatched. CDR1 and CDR2 from the germline V gene are LGHNA and YSLEER. In nucleotides, the CDR3 is TGCGCCAGCAGCTCCCTGGTAGCGGGGGGACCAACCAACACAGATACGCAGTATTTT. This encodes CASSSLVAGGPTNTDTQYF.

As for this clonotype: One end of the junction does not line up with germline, which may come from a read error. This sequence joins TRBV4-2 and TRBJ2-3; tentatively, D is TRBD2 (6 bases). The germline CDR1 and CDR2 sequences are LGHNA and YNFKEQ. The CDR3 length is 15 residues. This CDR3 is CAGSQGASGTDTQYF. CDR3 DNA sequence: TGTGCCGGCAGCCAAGGGGCTAGCGGCACAGATACGCAGTATTTT.

This chain joins TRBV6-5 and TRBJ2-4, with D maybe TRBD2 (5 bases). The DNA matches TRBJ2-5 better at its end, which makes the J call doubtful. CDR3 length equals 14 residues. Germline CDR1 and CDR2: MNHEY and SVGAGI. DNA of the CDR3: TGTGCCAGCAGTGTTAGGGAGACTCAAGAGACCCAGTACTTC. Its protein is CASSVRETQETQYF.

The chain combines TRBV7-9 with TRBJ1-6; D is undetermined. V was trimmed by 3 bases and J by 5 bases, leaving 8 bases between them. Germline values: CDR1 SEHNR, CDR2 FQNEAQ (reference sequence). The CDR3 extends over 14 amino acids. CDR3 sequence reads: CASSFSSDNSPLHF. Here the CDR3 DNA reads TGTGCCAGCAGCTTTAGCAGCGATAATTCACCCCTCCACTTT.

The chain carries TRBV20-1 and TRBJ2-1; 13 bases line up with TRBD2. Trimming cost V 5 bases and J 4 bases; bases outside gene matches: 5. The CDR3 runs 15 residues. Germline CDR1 is DFQATT and CDR2 is SNEGSKA (reference sequence). CDR3 DNA sequence: TGCAGTGCTCAGACTAGCGGGGGGCTTTACAATGAGCAGTTCTTC. Protein: CSAQTSGGLYNEQFF.

This clonotype was detected ten times or more. The genes are TRBV5-1 and TRBJ1-2, with TRBD1 matching 9 bases. The CDR3 length is 15 residues. Germline lookup yields CDR1 SGHRS and CDR2 YFSETQ. J gave up 1 base and V 3 bases, and 4 bases lay outside the gene matches. DNA for the CDR3: TGCGCCAGCAGCTCCGGGACAGGGAATAACTATGGCTACACCTTC. Its translation is CASSSGTGNNYGYTF.

The chain uses TRBV7-9 and TRBJ1-1; D perhaps matches TRBD1 (6 bases). This CDR3 contains 14 residues. Trimming left V 6 bases short and J 6 bases short, with 17 bases between. Germline CDR1 reads SEHNR; CDR2 reads FQNEAQ (reference sequence). The CDR3 DNA sequence: TGTGCCAGCAGAGACAACAGGGAGGGGGCTGAAGCTTTCTTT. Translated: CASRDNREGAEAFF.

This clonotype has only a few counts. J is TRBJ1-2 and V is TRBV29-1; TRBD1 is a possible D gene (5 bases). CDR3 length: 12 amino acids. Trimming left V 4 bases short and J 6 bases short, with 12 bases between. Germline V CDR1 and CDR2: SQVTM, ANQGSEA. CDR3 region: CSVVDRRNGYTF. Here the CDR3 DNA reads TGCAGCGTTGTCGACAGACGGAATGGCTACACCTTC.

The V call is TRBV4-1, the J call TRBJ2-3; weak D call: TRBD1 (5 bases). Germline V gene lookup returns CDR1 MGHRA and CDR2 YSYEKL. V lost 3 bases and J lost 3, with 19 bases in between. There are 17 residues in the CDR3. The CDR3 loop reads CASSHRSSRQGTDTQYF. CDR3 sequence (DNA): TGCGCCAGCAGCCACCGGTCATCGAGGCAGGGAACAGATACGCAGTATTTT.

In regard to this clonotype: This may arise from a read error, as a much more abundant clone is one base away. This sequence joins TRBV7-2 and TRBJ1-4, with TRBD1 identical over 7 bases. Trimming at V came to 5 bases and at J to 8 bases, leaving 8 bases not matched to a gene. Per the germline V gene, CDR1 is SGHTA and CDR2 is FQGNSA. This CDR3 spans 14 amino acids. The CDR3 coding sequence is TGTGCCAGCAGCGTAGAGAGGGGGCGAGAAAAACTGTTTTTT. Translating gives CASSVERGREKLFF.